This T cell receptor beta chain is from a study of blood T cell repertoires in COVID-19. Study-level information: From T cells, B-cell-depleted T cells, or PBMCs came the material, which was cDNA or gDNA.

This CDR3 spans 15 amino acids. The ends were cut back, 5 bases at V and 0 bases at J, with 12 bases in the middle. Germline lookup yields CDR1 SGHTS and CDR2 YDEGEE. Original data processing: Reference gene primers were amplified, and this amplification served to estimate nucleated cell counts. Only in-frame clones appear in the TCRdb table, and some are missing; sequencing was by immunoSEQ multiplex PCR. From that table come the V and J calls and clone size; the DNA was used to work out D and trimming. The table records about 140,000 clones, about 79% of them present only once. Material: peripheral blood. This chain uses TRBV5-8 with TRBJ1-5, with a weak D call TRBD1 (6 bases). The sequence derives from a man in his 60s with active or convalescent COVID-19. DNA for the CDR3: TGTGCCAGCAGTCGACAGGTCCTTAGCAATCAGCCCCAGCATTTT. Translated: CASSRQVLSNQPQHF.